This T cell receptor beta chain was documented in a study of blood T cells in healthy people across ages. This CDR3 region has 16 residues. Trimming pared 5 bases from V and 3 bases from J, leaving 19 bases between. A second about 6 to 12 cycle PCR used barcoded and J-beta primers. TCRdb re-analysed the 5' RACE reads in MiXCR, keeping a single row per CDR3 protein. The sample holds 780,000 or so distinct CDR3 sequences, about 25% seen once. The same specimen was also included in a second study, on T cells of mothers and their children. According to that study: Related pairs of mothers and children showed slightly higher, non-significant overlap versus unrelated pairs.

This TCR was sampled from a boy younger than 18 in good health. The sample consisted of blood. This rearrangement joins TRBV12-3 or TRBV12-4 to TRBJ1-2; possibly TRBD1 for D (6 bases). The CDR3 here is CASSPTRGVTYYGYTF. The CDR3 DNA reads as TGTGCCAGCAGTCCAACAAGGGGGGTTACCTACTATGGCTACACCTTC.